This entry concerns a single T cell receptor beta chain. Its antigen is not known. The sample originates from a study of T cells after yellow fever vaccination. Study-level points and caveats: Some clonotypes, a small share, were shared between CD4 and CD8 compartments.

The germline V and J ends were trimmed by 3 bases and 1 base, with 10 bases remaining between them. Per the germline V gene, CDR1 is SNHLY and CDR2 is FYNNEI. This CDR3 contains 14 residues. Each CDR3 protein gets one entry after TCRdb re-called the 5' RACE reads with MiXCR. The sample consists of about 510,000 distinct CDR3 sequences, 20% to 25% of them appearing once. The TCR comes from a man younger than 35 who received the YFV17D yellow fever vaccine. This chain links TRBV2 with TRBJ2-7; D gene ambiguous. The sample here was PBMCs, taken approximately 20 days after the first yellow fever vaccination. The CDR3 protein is CASSDGLLSYEQYV. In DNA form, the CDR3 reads TGTGCCAGCAGTGACGGCTTATTGTCCTACGAGCAGTACGTC.